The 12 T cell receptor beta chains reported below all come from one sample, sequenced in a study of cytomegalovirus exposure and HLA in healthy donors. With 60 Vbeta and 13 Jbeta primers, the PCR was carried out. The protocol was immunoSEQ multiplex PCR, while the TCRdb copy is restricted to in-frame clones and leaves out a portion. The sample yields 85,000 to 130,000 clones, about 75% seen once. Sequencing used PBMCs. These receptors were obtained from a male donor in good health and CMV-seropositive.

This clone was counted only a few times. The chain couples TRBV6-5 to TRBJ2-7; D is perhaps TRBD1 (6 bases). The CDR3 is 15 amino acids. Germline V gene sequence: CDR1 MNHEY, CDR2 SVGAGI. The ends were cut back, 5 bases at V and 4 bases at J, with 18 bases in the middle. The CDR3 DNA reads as TGTGCCAGCAGTCGAATCGGGACAAGTATTTACGAGCAGTACTTC. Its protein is CASSRIGTSIYEQYF.

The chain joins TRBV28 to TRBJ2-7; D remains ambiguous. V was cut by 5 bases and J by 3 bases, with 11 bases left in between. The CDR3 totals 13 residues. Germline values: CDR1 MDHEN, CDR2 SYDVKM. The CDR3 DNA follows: TGTGCCAGCAGTCTTCAGTTCTTCTACGAGCAGTACTTC. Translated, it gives CASSLQFFYEQYF.

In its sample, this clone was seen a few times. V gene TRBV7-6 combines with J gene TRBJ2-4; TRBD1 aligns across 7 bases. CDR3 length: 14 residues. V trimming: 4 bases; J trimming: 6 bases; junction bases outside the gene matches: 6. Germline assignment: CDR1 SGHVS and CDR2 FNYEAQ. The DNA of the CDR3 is TGTGCCAGCAGCTCGGGACAGTGGGGAAACATTCAGTACTTC. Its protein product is CASSSGQWGNIQYF.

The CDR3 coding sequence is TGTGCCAGTAGTATCGCGGCAGGGCCCTACGAGCAGTACTTC. Protein: CASSIAAGPYEQYF. This rearrangement joins TRBV19 to TRBJ2-7, with D possibly being TRBD1 (5 bases). Trimming pared 3 bases from V and 2 bases from J, leaving 11 bases between. This CDR3 has 14 residues. Germline values: CDR1 LNHDA, CDR2 SQIVND (reference sequence).

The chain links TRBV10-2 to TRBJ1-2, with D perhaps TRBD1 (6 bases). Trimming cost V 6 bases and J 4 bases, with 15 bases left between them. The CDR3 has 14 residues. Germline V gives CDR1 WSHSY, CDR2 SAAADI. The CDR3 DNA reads TGCGCCAGCAGCCTCTCGACAGGACCCTATGGCTACACCTTC. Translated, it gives CASSLSTGPYGYTF.

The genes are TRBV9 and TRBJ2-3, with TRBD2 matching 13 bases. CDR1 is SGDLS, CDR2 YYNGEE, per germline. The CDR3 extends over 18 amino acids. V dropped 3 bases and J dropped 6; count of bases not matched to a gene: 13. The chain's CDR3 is CASSAKQWTSGSRDTQYF. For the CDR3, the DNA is TGTGCCAGCAGCGCCAAACAGTGGACTAGCGGGAGTCGGGATACGCAGTATTTT.

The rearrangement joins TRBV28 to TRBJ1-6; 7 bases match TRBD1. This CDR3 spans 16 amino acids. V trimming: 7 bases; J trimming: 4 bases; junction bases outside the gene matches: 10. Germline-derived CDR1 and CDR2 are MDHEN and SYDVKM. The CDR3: CASISEGGTYNSPLHF. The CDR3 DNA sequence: TGTGCCAGCATCTCGGAAGGGGGCACTTATAATTCACCCCTCCACTTT.

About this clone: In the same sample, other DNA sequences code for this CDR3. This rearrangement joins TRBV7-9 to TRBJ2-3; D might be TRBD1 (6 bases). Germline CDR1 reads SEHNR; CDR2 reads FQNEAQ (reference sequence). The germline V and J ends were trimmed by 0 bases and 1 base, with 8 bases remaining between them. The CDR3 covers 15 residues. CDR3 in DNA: TGTGCCAGCAGCTTAGCCGCAGGGGGCACAGATACGCAGTATTTT. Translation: CASSLAAGGTDTQYF.

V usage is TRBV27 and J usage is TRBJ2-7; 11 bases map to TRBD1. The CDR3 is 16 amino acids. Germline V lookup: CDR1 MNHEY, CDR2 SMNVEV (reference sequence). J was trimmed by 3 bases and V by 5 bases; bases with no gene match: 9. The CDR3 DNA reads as TGTGCCAGCAGTACCACCCCGGGACAGGGGGGCTACGAGCAGTACTTC. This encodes CASSTTPGQGGYEQYF.

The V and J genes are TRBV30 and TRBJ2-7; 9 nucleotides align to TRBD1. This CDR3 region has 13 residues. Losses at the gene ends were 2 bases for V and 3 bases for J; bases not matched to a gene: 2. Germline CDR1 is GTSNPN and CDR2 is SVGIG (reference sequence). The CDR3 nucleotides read TGTGCCTGGAGTACGGGACAGGGCTACGAGCAGTACTTC. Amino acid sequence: CAWSTGQGYEQYF.

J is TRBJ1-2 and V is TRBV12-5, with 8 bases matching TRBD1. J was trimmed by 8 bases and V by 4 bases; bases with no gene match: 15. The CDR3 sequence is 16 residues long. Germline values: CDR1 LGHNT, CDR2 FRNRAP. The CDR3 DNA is TGTGCTAGTGGTTCGACCCGGGACAGGACACGGGGAGGCTACACCTTC. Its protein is CASGSTRDRTRGGYTF. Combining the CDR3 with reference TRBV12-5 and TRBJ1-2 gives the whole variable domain DARVTQTPRHKVTEMGQEVTMRCQPILGHNTVFWYRQTMMQGLELLAYFRNRAPLDDSGMPKDRFSAEMPDATLATLKIQPSEPRDSAVYFCASGSTRDRTRGGYTFGSGTRLTVV.

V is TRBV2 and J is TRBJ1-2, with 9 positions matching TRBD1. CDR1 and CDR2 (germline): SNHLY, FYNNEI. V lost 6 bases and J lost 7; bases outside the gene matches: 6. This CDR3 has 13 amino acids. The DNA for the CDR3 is TGTGCCAGCAGGGAACAGGGGGCCGGTGGCTACACCTTC. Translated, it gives CASREQGAGGYTF.